This T cell receptor (beta chain) is drawn from a study of post-analysis software for immune sequencing data. Per the germline V gene, CDR1 is LNHNV and CDR2 is YYDKDF (reference sequence). The V end was cut by 0 bases, the J end by 8 bases, with 8 bases between. The length of the CDR3 is 13 residues. Concerning this clonotype itself: Its antigen is not identified.

Included in the TCR beta cDNA libraries were unique molecular identifiers. TCRdb ran MiXCR on the PCR reads and lists one entry per CDR3 protein. Here the sample spans about 820,000 distinct CDR3 sequences, roughly half being singletons. Study findings and constraints: With F measure, samples from one preparation batch clustered together strongly. Relative to controls, patients had 4 or 5 TRBV segments at higher frequency, with TRBV5-6, TRBV5-1 and TRBV20-1 among these. Significantly decreased normalized Chao1 diversity was recorded for multiple sclerosis patients relative to controls.

Sequencing was performed on blood. V gene TRBV15 combines with J gene TRBJ2-1; D unclear. The TCR originated in a girl under 18 with multiple sclerosis. Written as DNA, the CDR3 is TGTGCCACCAGCAGAGATGTGGTAGATGAGCAGTTCTTC. This encodes CATSRDVVDEQFF. The full variable domain, completed using reference TRBV15 and TRBJ2-1, is DAMVIQNPRYQVTQFGKPVTLSCSQTLNHNVMYWYQQKSSQAPKLLFHYYDKDFNNEADTPDNFQSRRPNTSFCFLDIRSPGLGDTAMYLCATSRDVVDEQFFGPGTRLTVL.